This T cell receptor (beta chain) appears in the sequencing data of a study of cytomegalovirus exposure and HLA in healthy donors. Points from the study as a whole: Analysis was performed later, and it showed HLA-associated TCR beta chains to be more clonally expanded than equally common others. An Asian-associated ancestry cluster reportedly showed fewer N-insertions than the roughly 700-donor mean in a later analysis.

This clone has a single count. Its antigen remains unknown. The PCR made use of 60 Vbeta and 13 Jbeta primers. This table comes from immunoSEQ multiplex PCR, and its TCRdb copy is limited to in-frame clones, with some not included. This sample carries 150,000 to 200,000 clones, around 83% of them seen once, and the ten largest clones take under 7.5%. Per germline, CDR1 LNHNV and CDR2 YYDKDF (reference sequence). This CDR3 spans 15 amino acids. The V end was cut by 0 bases, the J end by 3 bases, with 9 bases between. V gene TRBV15 combines with J gene TRBJ1-5; no clear D. The sample taken for sequencing was PBMCs. The sequence was obtained from a woman aged 50 to 60 in good health and CMV-seropositive. The CDR3 region has the DNA TGTGCCACCAGCAGAGATACAACAGCCAATCAGCCCCAGCATTTT. Its translation is CATSRDTTANQPQHF.